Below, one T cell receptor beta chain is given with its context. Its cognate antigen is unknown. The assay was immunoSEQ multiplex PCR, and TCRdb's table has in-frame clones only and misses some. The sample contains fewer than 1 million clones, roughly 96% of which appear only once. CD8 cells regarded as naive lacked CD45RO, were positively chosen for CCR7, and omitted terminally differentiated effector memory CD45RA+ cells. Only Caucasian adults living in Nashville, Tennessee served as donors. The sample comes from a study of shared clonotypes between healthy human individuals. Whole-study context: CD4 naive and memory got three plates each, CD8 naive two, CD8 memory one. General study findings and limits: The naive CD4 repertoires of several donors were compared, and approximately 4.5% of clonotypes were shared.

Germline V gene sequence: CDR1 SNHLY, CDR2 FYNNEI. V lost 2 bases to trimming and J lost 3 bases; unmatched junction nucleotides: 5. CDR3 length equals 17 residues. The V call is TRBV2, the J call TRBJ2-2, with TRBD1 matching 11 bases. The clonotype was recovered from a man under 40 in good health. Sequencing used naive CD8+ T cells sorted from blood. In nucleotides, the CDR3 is TGTGCCAGCAGTGAATTGGACAGGGGGCGGTACACCGGGGAGCTGTTTTTT. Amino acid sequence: CASSELDRGRYTGELFF.